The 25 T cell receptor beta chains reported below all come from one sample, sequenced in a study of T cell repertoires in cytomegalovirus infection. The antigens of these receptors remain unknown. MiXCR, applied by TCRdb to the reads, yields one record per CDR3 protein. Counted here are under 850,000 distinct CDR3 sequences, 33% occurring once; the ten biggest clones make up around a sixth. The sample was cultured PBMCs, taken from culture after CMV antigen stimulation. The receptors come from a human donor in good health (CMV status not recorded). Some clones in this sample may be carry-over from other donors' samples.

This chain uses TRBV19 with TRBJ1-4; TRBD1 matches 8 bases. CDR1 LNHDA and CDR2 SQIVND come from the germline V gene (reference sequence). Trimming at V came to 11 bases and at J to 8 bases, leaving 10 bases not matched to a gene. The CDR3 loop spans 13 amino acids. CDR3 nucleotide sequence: TGTGCCGCACGGAGGACAGGGAGCGAAAAACTGTTTTTT. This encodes CAARRTGSEKLFF.

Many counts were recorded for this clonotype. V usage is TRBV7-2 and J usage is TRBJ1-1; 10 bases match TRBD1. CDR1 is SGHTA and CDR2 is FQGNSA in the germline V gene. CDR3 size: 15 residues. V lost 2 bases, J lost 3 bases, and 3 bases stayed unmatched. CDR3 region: CASSLRTGGHTEAFF. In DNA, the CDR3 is TGTGCCAGCAGCTTACGGACAGGGGGTCACACTGAAGCTTTCTTT.

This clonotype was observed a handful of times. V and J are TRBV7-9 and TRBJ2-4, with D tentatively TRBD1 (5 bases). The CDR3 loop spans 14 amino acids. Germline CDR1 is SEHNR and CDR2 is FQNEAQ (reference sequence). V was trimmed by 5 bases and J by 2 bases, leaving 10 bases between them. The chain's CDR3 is CASSPQGPKNIQYF. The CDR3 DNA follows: TGTGCCAGCAGCCCTCAGGGCCCCAAAAACATTCAGTACTTC.

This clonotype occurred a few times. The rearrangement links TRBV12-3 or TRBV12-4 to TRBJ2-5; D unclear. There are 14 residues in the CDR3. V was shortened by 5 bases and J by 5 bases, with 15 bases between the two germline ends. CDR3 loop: CASSQPPRVETQYF. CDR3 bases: TGTGCCAGCAGTCAACCCCCCCGTGTGGAGACCCAGTACTTC.

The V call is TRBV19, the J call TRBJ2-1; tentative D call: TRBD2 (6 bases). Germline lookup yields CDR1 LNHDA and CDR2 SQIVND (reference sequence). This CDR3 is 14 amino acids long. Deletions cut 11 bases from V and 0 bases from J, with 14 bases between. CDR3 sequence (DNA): TGTGCCTCAGGCCGGGGGAGCTCCTACAATGAGCAGTTCTTC. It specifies CASGRGSSYNEQFF.

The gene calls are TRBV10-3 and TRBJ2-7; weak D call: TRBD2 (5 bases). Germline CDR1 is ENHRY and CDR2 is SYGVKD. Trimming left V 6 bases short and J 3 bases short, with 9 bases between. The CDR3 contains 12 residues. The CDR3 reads CAISPGGYEQYF. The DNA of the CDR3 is TGTGCCATCAGCCCCGGAGGCTACGAGCAGTACTTC.

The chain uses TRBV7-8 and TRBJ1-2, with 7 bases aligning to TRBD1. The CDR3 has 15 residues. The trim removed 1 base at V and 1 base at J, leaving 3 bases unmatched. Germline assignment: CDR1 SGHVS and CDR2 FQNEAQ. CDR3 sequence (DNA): TGTGCCAGCAGCTTAGGGGCAGGGGGTAACTATGGCTACACCTTC. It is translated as CASSLGAGGNYGYTF.

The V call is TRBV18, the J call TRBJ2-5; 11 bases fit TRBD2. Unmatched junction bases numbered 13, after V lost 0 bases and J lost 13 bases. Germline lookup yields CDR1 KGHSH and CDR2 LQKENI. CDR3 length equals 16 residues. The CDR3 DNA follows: TGTGCCAGCTCACCACCAAGTCGAACTAGCGGGAGTTACCGGTACTTC. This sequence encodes CASSPPSRTSGSYRYF. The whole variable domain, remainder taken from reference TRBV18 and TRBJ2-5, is NAGVMQNPRHLVRRRGQEARLRCSPMKGHSHVYWYRQLPEEGLKFMVYLQKENIIDESGMPKERFSAEFPKEGPSILRIQQVVRGDSAAYFCASSPPSRTSGSYRYFGPGTRLLVL.

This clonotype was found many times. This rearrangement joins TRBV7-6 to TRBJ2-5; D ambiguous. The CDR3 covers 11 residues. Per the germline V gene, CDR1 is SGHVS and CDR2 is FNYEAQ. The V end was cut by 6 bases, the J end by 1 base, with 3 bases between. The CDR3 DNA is TGTGCCAGCAGGGCCCAAGAGACCCAGTACTTC. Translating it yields CASRAQETQYF.

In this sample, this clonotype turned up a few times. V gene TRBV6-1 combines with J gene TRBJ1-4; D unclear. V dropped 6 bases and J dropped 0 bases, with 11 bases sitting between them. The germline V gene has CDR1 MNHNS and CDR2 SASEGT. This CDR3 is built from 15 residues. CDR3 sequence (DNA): TGTGCCAGCAGCCGCGAGCCTGCAACTAATGAAAAACTGTTTTTT. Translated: CASSREPATNEKLFF.

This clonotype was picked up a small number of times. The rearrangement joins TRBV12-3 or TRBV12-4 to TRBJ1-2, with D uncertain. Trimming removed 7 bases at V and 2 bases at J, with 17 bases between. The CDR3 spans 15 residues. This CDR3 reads CASTPIPRTNYGYTF. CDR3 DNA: TGTGCCAGCACTCCCATTCCGAGAACGAACTATGGCTACACCTTC.

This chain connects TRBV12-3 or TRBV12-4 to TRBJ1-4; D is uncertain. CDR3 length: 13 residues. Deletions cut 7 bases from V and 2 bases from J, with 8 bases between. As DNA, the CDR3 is TGTGCCAGCACGACCGGGACTAATGAAAAACTGTTTTTT. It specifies CASTTGTNEKLFF.

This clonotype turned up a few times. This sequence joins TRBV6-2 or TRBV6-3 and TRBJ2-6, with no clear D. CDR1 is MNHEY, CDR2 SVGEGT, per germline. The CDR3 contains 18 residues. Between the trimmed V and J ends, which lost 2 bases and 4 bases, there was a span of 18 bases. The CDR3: CASSYARTVLKGANVLTF. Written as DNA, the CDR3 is TGTGCCAGCAGTTACGCGCGGACGGTTCTAAAGGGGGCCAACGTCCTGACTTTC.

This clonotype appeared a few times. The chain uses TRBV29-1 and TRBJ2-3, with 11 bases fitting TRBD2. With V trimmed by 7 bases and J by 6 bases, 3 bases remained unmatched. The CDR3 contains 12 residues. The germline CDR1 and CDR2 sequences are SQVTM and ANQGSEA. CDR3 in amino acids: CSGTSGHDTQYF. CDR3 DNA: TGCAGCGGGACTAGCGGGCATGATACGCAGTATTTT.

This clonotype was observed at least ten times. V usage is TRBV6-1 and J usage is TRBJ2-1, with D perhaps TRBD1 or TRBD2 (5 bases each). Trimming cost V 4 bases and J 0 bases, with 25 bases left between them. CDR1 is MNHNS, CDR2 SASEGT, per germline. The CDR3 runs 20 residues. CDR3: CASSGLPGPGARFSYNEQFF. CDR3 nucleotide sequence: TGTGCCAGCAGTGGGTTACCGGGACCAGGAGCCCGGTTCTCCTACAATGAGCAGTTCTTC.

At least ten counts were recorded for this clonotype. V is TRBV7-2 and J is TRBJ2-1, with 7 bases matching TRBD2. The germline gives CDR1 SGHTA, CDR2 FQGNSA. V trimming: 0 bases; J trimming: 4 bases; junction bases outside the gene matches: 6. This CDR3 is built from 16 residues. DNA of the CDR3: TGTGCCAGCAGCTTAGCGAGCGGGGCCCTATACAATGAGCAGTTCTTC. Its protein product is CASSLASGALYNEQFF.

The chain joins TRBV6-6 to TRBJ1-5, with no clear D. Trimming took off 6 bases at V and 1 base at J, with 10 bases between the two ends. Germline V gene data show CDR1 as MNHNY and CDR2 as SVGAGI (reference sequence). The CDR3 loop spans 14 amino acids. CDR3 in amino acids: CASRKRESNQPQHF. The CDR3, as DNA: TGTGCCAGCAGGAAAAGGGAAAGCAATCAGCCCCAGCATTTT.

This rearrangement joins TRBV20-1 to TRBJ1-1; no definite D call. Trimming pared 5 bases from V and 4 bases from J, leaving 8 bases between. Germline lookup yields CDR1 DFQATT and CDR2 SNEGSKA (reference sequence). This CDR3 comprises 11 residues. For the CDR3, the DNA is TGCAGTGCTTGGTGGCCCACTGAAGCTTTCTTT. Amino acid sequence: CSAWWPTEAFF.

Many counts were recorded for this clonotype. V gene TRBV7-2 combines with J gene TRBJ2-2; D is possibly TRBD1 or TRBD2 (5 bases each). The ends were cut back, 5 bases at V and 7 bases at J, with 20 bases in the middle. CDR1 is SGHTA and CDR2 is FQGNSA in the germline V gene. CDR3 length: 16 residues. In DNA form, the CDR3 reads TGTGCCAGCAGCCCTTTTGGGGGTTGGAGTGGCGGGGAGCTGTTTTTT. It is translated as CASSPFGGWSGGELFF. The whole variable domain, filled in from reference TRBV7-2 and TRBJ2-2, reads GAGVSQSPSNKVTEKGKDVELRCDPISGHTALYWYRQSLGQGLEFLIYFQGNSAPDKSGLPSDRFSAERTGGSVSTLTIQRTQQEDSAVYLCASSPFGGWSGGELFFGEGSRLTVL.

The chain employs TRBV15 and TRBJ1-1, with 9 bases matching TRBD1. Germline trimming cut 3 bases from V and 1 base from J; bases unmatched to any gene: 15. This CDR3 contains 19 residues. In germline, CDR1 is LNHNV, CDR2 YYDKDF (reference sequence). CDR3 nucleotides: TGTGCCACCAGCAGCTTTCTTAGGACAGGGGTGGCCCGGAACACTGAAGCTTTCTTT. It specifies CATSSFLRTGVARNTEAFF.

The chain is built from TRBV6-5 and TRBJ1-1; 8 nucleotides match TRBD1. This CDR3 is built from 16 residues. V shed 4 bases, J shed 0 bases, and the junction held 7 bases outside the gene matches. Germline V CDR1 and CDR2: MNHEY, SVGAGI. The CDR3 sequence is CASSSRGLGMNTEAFF. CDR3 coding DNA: TGTGCCAGCAGTTCCAGGGGGCTGGGGATGAACACTGAAGCTTTCTTT.

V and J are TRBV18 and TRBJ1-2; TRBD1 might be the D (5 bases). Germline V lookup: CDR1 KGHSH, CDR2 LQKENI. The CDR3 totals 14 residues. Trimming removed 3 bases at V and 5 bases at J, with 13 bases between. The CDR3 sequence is CASSPPGLGYGYTF. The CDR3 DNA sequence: TGTGCCAGCTCACCCCCAGGGTTGGGGTATGGCTACACCTTC.

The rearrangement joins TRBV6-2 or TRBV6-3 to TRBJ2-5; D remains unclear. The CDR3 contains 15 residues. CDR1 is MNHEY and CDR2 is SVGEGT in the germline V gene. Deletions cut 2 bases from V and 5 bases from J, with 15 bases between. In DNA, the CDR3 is TGTGCCAGCAGTTACAACAGACCTCCTATCGAGACCCAGTACTTC. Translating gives CASSYNRPPIETQYF.

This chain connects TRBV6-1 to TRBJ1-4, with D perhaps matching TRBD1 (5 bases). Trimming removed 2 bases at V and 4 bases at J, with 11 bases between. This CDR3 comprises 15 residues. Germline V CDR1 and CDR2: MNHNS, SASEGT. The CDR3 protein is CASSEIRQLNEKLFF. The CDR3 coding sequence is TGTGCCAGCAGTGAAATCAGACAGCTTAATGAAAAACTGTTTTTT.

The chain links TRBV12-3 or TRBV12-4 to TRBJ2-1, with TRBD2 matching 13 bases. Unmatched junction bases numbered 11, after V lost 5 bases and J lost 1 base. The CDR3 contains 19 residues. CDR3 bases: TGTGCCAGCAGTAAGGGACAGGGACTAGCGGGACCATCCTACAATGAGCAGTTCTTC. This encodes CASSKGQGLAGPSYNEQFF.